The 23 T cell receptor beta chains listed next were all sequenced from one sample in a study of blood T cell repertoires in COVID-19. Profiling relied on immunoSEQ multiplex PCR, and the TCRdb table lists in-frame clones only, not all of them. The table has roughly 250,000 clones, 86% seen once. The sequencing input was peripheral blood. Every receptor here comes from a man in his forties or fifties who had recovered from COVID-19.

The J gene is TRBJ2-1, the V gene TRBV27; D uncertain. V lost 5 bases, J lost 1 base, and 18 bases lay in between. The germline V gene encodes CDR1 MNHEY and CDR2 SMNVEV (reference sequence). CDR3 length equals 17 residues. In DNA form, the CDR3 reads TGTGCCAGCAGTAGAGGATCGGCATTTCCGTCCTACAATGAGCAGTTCTTC. This gives the protein CASSRGSAFPSYNEQFF.

Notes on this clone: Other DNA sequences in this specimen translate into the identical CDR3. V usage is TRBV25-1 and J usage is TRBJ2-1; possible D gene TRBD1, 5 bases. This CDR3 is 11 amino acids long. Germline values: CDR1 MGHDK, CDR2 SYGVNS. V lost 4 bases and J 8 bases, leaving 6 bases between the germline ends. The CDR3 spells CASSVGDEQFF. Here the CDR3 DNA reads TGTGCCAGCAGTGTAGGGGATGAGCAGTTCTTC. Full variable domain (missing parts from reference TRBV25-1 and TRBJ2-1): EADIYQTPRYLVIGTGKKITLECSQTMGHDKMYWYQQDPGMELHLIHYSYGVNSTEKGDLSSESTVSRIRTEHFPLTLESARPSHTSQYLCASSVGDEQFFGPGTRLTVL.

This clone was counted a few times. This sequence joins TRBV19 and TRBJ2-2, with TRBD1 matching 10 bases. Trimming cost V 9 bases and J 0 bases; bases outside gene matches: 1. Germline values: CDR1 LNHDA, CDR2 SQIVND (reference sequence). The CDR3 covers 14 residues. The CDR3 nucleotides read TGTGCCAGCGGACAGGGGGCGAACACCGGGGAGCTGTTTTTT. Its protein is CASGQGANTGELFF.

The rearrangement links TRBV2 to TRBJ2-5, with D possibly matching TRBD1 (5 bases). This CDR3 spans 10 amino acids. The V gene's germline CDR1 is SNHLY and CDR2 FYNNEI. The V end was cut by 10 bases, the J end by 6 bases, with 9 bases between. The CDR3 loop reads CATTVQTQYF. In DNA, the CDR3 is TGTGCCACGACAGTTCAGACCCAGTACTTC.

V usage is TRBV5-4 and J usage is TRBJ1-1; a possible D gene is TRBD1 (6 bases). Germline V gene data show CDR1 as SGHNT and CDR2 as YYREEE (reference sequence). The CDR3 sequence is 14 residues long. V was pared by 2 bases and J by 4 bases, with 12 bases between. The CDR3 spells CASSFGQPGTEAFF. The CDR3 bases are TGTGCCAGCAGCTTCGGACAGCCGGGCACTGAAGCTTTCTTT.

This chain connects TRBV9 to TRBJ2-7; the match to TRBD1 covers 11 bases. V lost 3 bases and J lost 2; bases outside the gene matches: 4. Germline CDR1 is SGDLS and CDR2 is YYNGEE. CDR3 length equals 15 residues. CDR3 protein: CASSAGTGGTYEQYF. In DNA form, the CDR3 reads TGTGCCAGCAGCGCGGGGACAGGGGGTACCTACGAGCAGTACTTC.

This chain connects TRBV5-1 to TRBJ2-7; 8 positions agree with TRBD1. The CDR3 consists of 14 residues. V shed 3 bases, J shed 4 bases, and the junction held 6 bases outside the gene matches. Germline assignment: CDR1 SGHRS and CDR2 YFSETQ. CDR3 sequence reads: CASSSQGARYEQYF. The CDR3 DNA follows: TGCGCCAGCAGCTCGCAGGGGGCGCGGTACGAGCAGTACTTC. The entire variable domain, with the rest obtained from reference TRBV5-1 and TRBJ2-7, is as follows: KAGVTQTPRYLIKTRGQQVTLSCSPISGHRSVSWYQQTPGQGLQFLFEYFSETQRNKGNFPGRFSGRQFSNSRSEMNVSTLELGDSALYLCASSSQGARYEQYFGPGTRLTVT.

The chain joins TRBV15 to TRBJ1-1; D unclear. The CDR3 runs 14 residues. Germline CDR1 LNHNV, CDR2 YYDKDF (reference sequence). Trimming stripped 1 base from V and 1 base from J, with 7 bases between. The CDR3: CATSRGGSNTEAFF. CDR3 DNA: TGTGCCACCAGCAGAGGAGGGTCGAACACTGAAGCTTTCTTT.

The rearrangement links TRBV7-6 to TRBJ2-5; 12 bases fit TRBD2. Germline CDR1 and CDR2: SGHVS and FNYEAQ. The CDR3 runs to 16 residues. With V trimmed by 5 bases and J by 7 bases, 11 bases remained unmatched. The CDR3 loop reads CASSLMTSGSEGTQYF. The CDR3 region has the DNA TGTGCCAGCAGCCTCATGACTAGCGGGAGTGAAGGGACCCAGTACTTC.

The chain carries TRBV9 and TRBJ1-2; weak D call: TRBD1 (5 bases). V gave up 0 bases and J gave up 4 bases, with 10 bases separating them. CDR1 SGDLS and CDR2 YYNGEE come from the germline V gene. The CDR3 totals 14 residues. In nucleotides, the CDR3 is TGTGCCAGCAGCGTAGACAGGTTAAGCTATGGCTACACCTTC. It encodes CASSVDRLSYGYTF.

The J gene is TRBJ2-1, the V gene TRBV6-5; TRBD2 aligns across 11 bases. Germline CDR1 is MNHEY and CDR2 is SVGAGI. With V trimmed by 8 bases and J by 4 bases, 7 bases remained unmatched. CDR3 size: 15 residues. CDR3 protein: CASDNLAGGYNEQFF. CDR3 bases: TGTGCCAGCGATAACTTAGCGGGGGGGTACAATGAGCAGTTCTTC.

The chain recombines TRBV24-1 with TRBJ1-2, with unresolved D. The ends were cut back, 8 bases at V and 8 bases at J, with 8 bases in the middle. The CDR3 is 10 amino acids. In germline, CDR1 is KGHDR, CDR2 SFDVKD. The CDR3 coding sequence is TGTGCCACCATGAGAGGGGGCTACACCTTC. As protein: CATMRGGYTF.

The J gene is TRBJ2-2, the V gene TRBV7-2; 7 nucleotides align to TRBD2. Trimming removed 0 bases from V and 6 bases from J; junction bases left unmatched: 4. From germline, CDR1 is SGHTA and CDR2 FQGNSA. This CDR3 comprises 15 residues. The CDR3 loop reads CASSLAGGPSGELFF. CDR3 DNA: TGTGCCAGCAGCTTAGCGGGAGGGCCTTCCGGGGAGCTGTTTTTT.

The genes are TRBV14 and TRBJ2-3; TRBD2 is a possible D gene (6 bases). The V end lost 1 base, the J end lost 0 bases, and 8 bases lay between the germline ends. CDR3 length: 15 amino acids. Germline V gene lookup returns CDR1 SGHDN and CDR2 FVKESK. The CDR3 sequence is CASSQGGTSTDTQYF. In DNA, the CDR3 is TGTGCCAGCAGCCAAGGCGGGACTAGCACAGATACGCAGTATTTT.

This clone was counted a few times. This chain connects TRBV3-1 (or the pseudogene TRBV3-2) to TRBJ1-2; D is possibly TRBD1 (5 bases). The CDR3 consists of 15 residues. Germline V CDR1 and CDR2: LGHDT, YNNKEL (reference sequence). Trimming stripped 0 bases from V and 4 bases from J, with 12 bases between. CDR3 region: CASSQDRGRAYGYTF. CDR3 nucleotides: TGTGCCAGCAGCCAAGATCGTGGCAGGGCCTATGGCTACACCTTC.

DNA for the CDR3: TGCGCCAGCAGCTCGAGGGGGCTCGGCTACACCTTC. This sequence encodes CASSSRGLGYTF. The V and J genes are TRBV5-1 and TRBJ1-2; 7 bases line up with TRBD1. Germline CDR1 and CDR2: SGHRS and YFSETQ. The CDR3 consists of 12 residues. The V segment lost 3 bases and the J segment 8 bases; nucleotides outside the gene matches: 4.

The genes are TRBV19 and TRBJ2-4, with 7 positions matching TRBD2. The CDR3 totals 14 residues. The germline CDR1 and CDR2 sequences are LNHDA and SQIVND (reference sequence). J gave up 9 bases and V 6 bases, and 11 bases lay outside the gene matches. CDR3 in DNA: TGTGCCAGTAGCGGTACTAGCGTCAACGGCATTCAGTACTTC. It translates to CASSGTSVNGIQYF. The full variable domain, with the rest looked up from reference TRBV19 and TRBJ2-4, is DGGITQSPKYLFRKEGQNVTLSCEQNLNHDAMYWYRQDPGQGLRLIYYSQIVNDFQKGDIAEGYSVSREKKESFPLTVTSAQKNPTAFYLCASSGTSVNGIQYFGAGTRLSVL.

This clone was counted once. CDR3 nucleotides: TGCAGTGCTAGTTACAGCGGGCGGATCAATGAGCAGTTCTTC. Amino acids: CSASYSGRINEQFF. The chain employs TRBV20-1 and TRBJ2-1, with D tentatively TRBD2 (6 bases). This CDR3 spans 14 amino acids. The V and J ends lost 3 bases and 6 bases respectively, with 15 bases between them. Germline V lookup: CDR1 DFQATT, CDR2 SNEGSKA (reference sequence).

The V and J genes are TRBV30 and TRBJ1-3, with a tentative D call TRBD1 (5 bases). Germline V lookup: CDR1 GTSNPN, CDR2 SVGIG (reference sequence). Trimming shortened V by 0 bases and J by 1 base, and 10 bases separated the two germline ends. CDR3 length: 15 amino acids. CDR3 coding DNA: TGTGCCTGGAGTGTTGGCGGGGGGTCTGGAAACACCATATATTTT. This gives the protein CAWSVGGGSGNTIYF. Full variable domain (missing parts from reference TRBV30 and TRBJ1-3): SQTIHQWPATLVQPVGSPLSLECTVEGTSNPNLYWYRQAAGRGLQLLFYSVGIGQISSEVPQNLSASRPQDRQFILSSKKLLLSDSGFYLCAWSVGGGSGNTIYFGEGSWLTVV.

The count of this clone is one. The chain uses TRBV3-1 (or the pseudogene TRBV3-2) and TRBJ1-3; no definite D call. The CDR3 contains 14 residues. CDR1 is LGHDT, CDR2 YNNKEL, per germline (reference sequence). The germline V and J ends were trimmed by 1 base and 2 bases, with 6 bases remaining between them. The CDR3 here is CASSQGAAGNTIYF. CDR3 DNA sequence: TGTGCCAGCAGCCAAGGGGCCGCTGGAAACACCATATATTTT.

J is TRBJ1-2 and V is TRBV15; 9 nucleotides agree with TRBD1. Germline V gene lookup returns CDR1 LNHNV and CDR2 YYDKDF (reference sequence). J gave up 6 bases and V 1 base, and 6 bases lay outside the gene matches. The CDR3 spans 15 residues. The DNA for the CDR3 is TGTGCCACCAGCAGAGCCGGGACAGGGCAGGATGGCTACACCTTC. Translation gives CATSRAGTGQDGYTF.

This rearrangement joins TRBV9 to TRBJ2-1; 12 bases align to TRBD2. Germline CDR1 is SGDLS and CDR2 is YYNGEE. The CDR3 has 16 amino acids. Trimming removed 4 bases from V and 4 bases from J; junction bases left unmatched: 6. This chain's CDR3 is CASSTSGGQVYNEQFF. The CDR3 region has the DNA TGTGCCAGCAGCACTAGCGGGGGGCAAGTATACAATGAGCAGTTCTTC.

The genes are TRBV7-9 and TRBJ2-3; TRBD1 is a possible D gene (6 bases). V lost 5 bases and J lost 2, with 17 bases in between. The length of the CDR3 is 16 residues. CDR1 is SEHNR and CDR2 is FQNEAQ in the germline V gene (reference sequence). CDR3 DNA sequence: TGTGCCAGCAGCCCCGTCACGTCAGGGGTCACAGATACGCAGTATTTT. Translated: CASSPVTSGVTDTQYF.